These 10 T cell receptor beta chains were sequenced from one sample in a study of shared clonotypes between healthy human individuals. Sequencing was performed with immunoSEQ multiplex PCR; in TCRdb, only in-frame clones are kept and a portion is missing. The sample contains fewer than 350,000 clones, around 87% of which appear only once. Sequencing was done on a sample of memory CD8+ T cells sorted from blood. Specified subset: CD45RO+ cells pooled with CCR7-negative TemRA cells. These receptors originate from a young man in good health.

This clone was detected only once. The chain couples TRBV10-3 to TRBJ2-4, with unresolved D. V gave up 2 bases and J gave up 8 bases, with 4 bases separating them. The germline gives CDR1 ENHRY, CDR2 SYGVKD. The CDR3 loop spans 11 amino acids. CDR3 sequence: CAISEGYIQYF. CDR3 nucleotides: TGTGCCATCAGTGAGGGGTACATTCAGTACTTC.

This clone was found once. The gene calls are TRBV5-6 and TRBJ2-1; 8 bases fit TRBD1. CDR1 and CDR2 (germline): SGHDT, YYEEEE. The V gene end was trimmed by 0 bases and the J gene end by 3 bases; junction bases not matched to a gene: 5. This CDR3 region has 16 residues. This CDR3 is CASSLELRGHYNEQFF. The DNA for the CDR3 is TGTGCCAGCAGCTTGGAGCTCAGGGGGCACTACAATGAGCAGTTCTTC.

This clone appeared once. This sequence joins TRBV11-3 and TRBJ1-1; D unresolved. This CDR3 region has 14 residues. The ends were cut back, 1 base at V and 6 bases at J, with 12 bases in the middle. CDR1 is SGHNT, CDR2 YENEEA, per germline. The CDR3 sequence is CASSLGVRGAEAFF. In nucleotides, the CDR3 is TGTGCCAGCAGCTTAGGGGTCAGAGGCGCTGAAGCTTTCTTT. The variable domain in full, with the rest retrieved from reference TRBV11-3 and TRBJ1-1, is EAGVVQSPRYKIIEKKQPVAFWCNPISGHNTLYWYLQNLGQGPELLIRYENEEAVDDSQLPKDRFSAERLKGVDSTLKIQPAELGDSAVYLCASSLGVRGAEAFFGQGTRLTVV.

The chain employs TRBV11-2 and TRBJ1-1; D call uncertain. The CDR3 consists of 14 residues. Per the germline V gene, CDR1 is SGHAT and CDR2 is FQNNGV. Deletions cut 1 base from V and 7 bases from J, with 13 bases between. The CDR3 DNA reads TGTGCCAGCAGCTTAGTGGTCACGGCCATTGAAGCTTTCTTT. Protein: CASSLVVTAIEAFF.

The chain couples TRBV18 to TRBJ2-1; no clear D. Germline CDR1 KGHSH, CDR2 LQKENI. V dropped 0 bases and J dropped 7 bases, with 13 bases sitting between them. This CDR3 has 15 amino acids. The DNA of the CDR3 is TGTGCCAGCTCACCACCGGTGCAGGTAGAGAATGAGCAGTTCTTC. This translates into CASSPPVQVENEQFF.

V gene TRBV29-1 combines with J gene TRBJ2-7; D is perhaps TRBD1 or TRBD2 (5 bases each). This CDR3 comprises 13 residues. The V end lost 4 bases, the J end lost 4 bases, and 14 bases lay between the germline ends. Germline V lookup: CDR1 SQVTM, CDR2 ANQGSEA. The CDR3 DNA follows: TGCAGCGTTGCGAGGGGAGAGCTGTACGAGCAGTACTTC. This translates into CSVARGELYEQYF.

The chain is built from TRBV7-9 and TRBJ2-7, with D maybe TRBD2 (5 bases). V lost 7 bases and J lost 7, with 11 bases in between. The CDR3 covers 11 residues. CDR1 is SEHNR and CDR2 is FQNEAQ in the germline V gene (reference sequence). The CDR3 nucleotides read TGTGCCAGCACCAATGGGAGAGAGCAGTACTTC. It yields the protein CASTNGREQYF.

The chain uses TRBV27 and TRBJ2-7; TRBD1 matches 8 bases. Losses at the gene ends were 5 bases for V and 0 bases for J; bases not matched to a gene: 9. The CDR3 is 16 amino acids. Germline CDR1 is MNHEY and CDR2 is SMNVEV (reference sequence). CDR3 protein: CASSAGPGQDSYEQYF. The CDR3 DNA is TGTGCCAGCAGTGCAGGACCGGGACAGGACTCCTACGAGCAGTACTTC.

In DNA form, the CDR3 reads TGTGCCAGCAGCGGCATGAGCACAGATACGCAGTATTTT. Amino acid sequence: CASSGMSTDTQYF. V is TRBV9 and J is TRBJ2-3; no firm D call. The CDR3 has 13 amino acids. Trimming took off 3 bases at V and 0 bases at J, with 5 bases between the two ends. Germline V gene data show CDR1 as SGDLS and CDR2 as YYNGEE. Together with reference TRBV9 and TRBJ2-3, the CDR3 gives the full variable domain: DSGVTQTPKHLITATGQRVTLRCSPRSGDLSVYWYQQSLDQGLQFLIQYYNGEERAKGNILERFSAQQFPDLHSELNLSSLELGDSALYFCASSGMSTDTQYFGPGTRLTVL.

CDR3 sequence (DNA): TGTGCCGGACGACAGGGGGCAGGCACTGAAGCTTTCTTT. Its protein product is CAGRQGAGTEAFF. The chain couples TRBV30 to TRBJ1-1; TRBD1 matches at 10 bases. The germline V gene encodes CDR1 GTSNPN and CDR2 SVGIG (reference sequence). Trimming cost V 8 bases and J 4 bases; bases outside gene matches: 7. This CDR3 contains 13 residues. Using reference TRBV30 and TRBJ1-1 for the parts outside the CDR3, the full variable domain is SQTIHQWPATLVQPVGSPLSLECTVEGTSNPNLYWYRQAAGRGLQLLFYSVGIGQISSEVPQNLSASRPQDRQFILSSKKLLLSDSGFYLCAGRQGAGTEAFFGQGTRLTVV.